This T cell receptor beta chain stems from a study of T cell changes during pregnancy in multiple sclerosis. Germline trimming cut 6 bases from V and 8 bases from J; bases unmatched to any gene: 7. Germline V CDR1 and CDR2: MNHEY, SVGAGI. The CDR3 extends over 14 amino acids. Profiling relied on immunoSEQ multiplex PCR, and the TCRdb table lists in-frame clones only, not all of them. The sample lists around 26,000 clones, around 90% occurring once. The source is a female donor in good health, enrolled as a control in a pregnancy study. The sample consisted of CD4+ T cells from peripheral blood mononuclear cells, taken in the first trimester of pregnancy. The rearrangement links TRBV6-5 to TRBJ1-4; TRBD1 aligns across 9 bases. Here the CDR3 reads CASRQQGAREKLFF. DNA of the CDR3: TGTGCCAGCAGGCAACAGGGGGCTCGGGAAAAACTGTTTTTT.